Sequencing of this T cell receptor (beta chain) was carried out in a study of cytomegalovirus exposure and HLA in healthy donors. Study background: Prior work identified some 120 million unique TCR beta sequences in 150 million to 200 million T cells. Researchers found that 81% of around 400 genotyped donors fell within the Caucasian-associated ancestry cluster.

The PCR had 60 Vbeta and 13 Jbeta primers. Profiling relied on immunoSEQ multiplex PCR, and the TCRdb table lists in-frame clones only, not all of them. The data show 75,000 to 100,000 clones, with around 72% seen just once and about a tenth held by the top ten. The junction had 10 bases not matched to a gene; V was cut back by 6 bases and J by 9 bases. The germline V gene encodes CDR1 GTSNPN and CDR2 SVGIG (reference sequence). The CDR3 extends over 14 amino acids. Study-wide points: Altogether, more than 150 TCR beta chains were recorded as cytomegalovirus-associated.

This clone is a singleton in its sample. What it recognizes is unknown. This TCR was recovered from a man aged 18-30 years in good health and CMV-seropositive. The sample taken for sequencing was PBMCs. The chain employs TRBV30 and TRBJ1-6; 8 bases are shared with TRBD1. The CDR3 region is CACLKTGAGSPLHF. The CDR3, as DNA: TGTGCCTGCCTGAAGACAGGGGCGGGTTCACCCCTCCACTTT.